This T cell receptor beta chain was recorded in a study of blood T cell repertoires in COVID-19. Across the whole study: Acute and convalescent COVID-19 samples came from the United States, Italy and Spain. Sources were T cells, B-cell-depleted T cells, or PBMCs; the material itself was cDNA or gDNA.

Per the study methods: Cell counts per sample came from amplifying reference gene primers. Here immunoSEQ multiplex PCR was the method, and the copy in TCRdb shows in-frame clones only, minus some. D and trimming come from the DNA, and the V and J calls and clone size come from that table. The sample includes over 200,000 clones, 65% to 90% of them seen just once. This CDR3 is built from 16 residues. Germline-derived CDR1 and CDR2 are LGHNA and YSLEER. V was pared by 0 bases and J by 4 bases, with 16 bases between. This clone was seen a handful of times. The clonotype was recovered from a human donor in a cohort sampled during active COVID-19. The gene calls are TRBV4-3 and TRBJ2-7, with D maybe TRBD2 (6 bases). Source material: peripheral blood. The CDR3 loop reads CASSQDTGRGKYEQYF. CDR3 sequence (DNA): TGCGCCAGCAGCCAAGACACGGGACGGGGGAAATACGAGCAGTACTTC.